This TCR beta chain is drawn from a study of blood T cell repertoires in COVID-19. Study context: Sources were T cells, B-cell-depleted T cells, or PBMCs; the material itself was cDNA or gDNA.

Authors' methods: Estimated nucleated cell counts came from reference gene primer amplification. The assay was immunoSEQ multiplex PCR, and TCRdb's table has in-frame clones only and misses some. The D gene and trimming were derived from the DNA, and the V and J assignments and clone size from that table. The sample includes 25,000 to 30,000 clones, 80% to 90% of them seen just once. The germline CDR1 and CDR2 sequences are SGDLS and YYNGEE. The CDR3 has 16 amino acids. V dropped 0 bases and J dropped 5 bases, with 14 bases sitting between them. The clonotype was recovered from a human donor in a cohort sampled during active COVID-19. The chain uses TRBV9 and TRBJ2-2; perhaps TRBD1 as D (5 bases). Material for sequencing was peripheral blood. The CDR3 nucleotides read TGTGCCAGCAGCGTAGCTGTGGGAACAGGTACCGGGGAGCTGTTTTTT. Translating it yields CASSVAVGTGTGELFF.